The rows below give T cell receptor beta chains drawn from one sample of a study of cytomegalovirus exposure and HLA in healthy donors. The protocol was immunoSEQ multiplex PCR, while the TCRdb copy is restricted to in-frame clones and leaves out a portion. The repertoire includes about 130,000 clones, 80% of them detected once, and 4% to 4.5% sits in the top ten. Sequenced material: PBMCs. These receptors were collected from a middle-aged woman in good health and CMV-seronegative. Both conserved end residues are part of each CDR3. The order of the fields is V gene, D gene, clone size, J gene, CDR3 protein, CDR3 DNA. D genes are given only for firm matches. Clone size appears in some rows only: once, few, many, or a class for an expanded clone.

TRBV20-1,.,.,TRBJ1-2,CSVRPPGGYTF,TGCAGTGTTCGTCCCCCGGGGGGCTACACCTTC
TRBV28,.,.,TRBJ2-7,CASSPTEAYEQYF,TGTGCCAGCAGTCCAACGGAGGCCTACGAGCAGTACTTC
TRBV6-5,.,.,TRBJ1-1,CASSLSQGVVKAFF,TGTGCCAGCAGTTTAAGTCAGGGCGTGGTGAAAGCTTTCTTT
TRBV9,.,few,TRBJ1-4,CASSVSPGVTATNEKLFF,TGTGCCAGCAGCGTATCGCCGGGTGTTACTGCAACTAATGAAAAACTGTTTTTT
TRBV19,.,.,TRBJ1-1,CASSLLREPGAEAFF,TGTGCCAGTAGCTTACTCCGGGAGCCTGGCGCTGAAGCTTTCTTT
TRBV5-4,TRBD2,.,TRBJ2-3,CASRAGGAGGADTQYF,TGTGCCAGCAGAGCGGGGGGAGCGGGGGGGGCAGATACGCAGTATTTT
TRBV28,.,.,TRBJ2-2,CASSITDWNTGELFF,TGTGCCAGCAGTATAACGGACTGGAACACCGGGGAGCTGTTTTTT
TRBV28,TRBD1,.,TRBJ2-2,CASQGAGGNGELFF,TGTGCCTCTCAAGGGGCAGGGGGCAACGGGGAGCTGTTTTTT
TRBV5-4,TRBD1,.,TRBJ1-6,CASSPRDRVNSPLHF,TGTGCCAGCAGCCCCCGGGACAGGGTCAATTCACCCCTCCACTTT
TRBV25-1,.,.,TRBJ1-5,CASSDGAAKPQHF,TGTGCCAGCAGTGATGGGGCGGCAAAGCCCCAGCATTTT
TRBV18,TRBD1,.,TRBJ1-4,CASSPRQGEEKLFF,TGTGCCAGCTCACCAAGACAGGGCGAGGAAAAACTGTTTTTT
TRBV6-6,.,.,TRBJ2-5,CASSYSQGRMETQYF,TGTGCCAGCAGTTACTCGCAGGGCAGGATGGAGACCCAGTACTTC
TRBV5-1,TRBD1,.,TRBJ1-1,CASSTQGANTEAFF,TGCGCCAGCAGCACACAGGGGGCGAACACTGAAGCTTTCTTT
TRBV4-1,.,.,TRBJ2-5,CASSPVPPETQYF,TGCGCCAGCAGCCCGGTCCCCCCAGAGACCCAGTACTTC
TRBV2,.,.,TRBJ2-3,CASSQSRSTDTQYF,TGTGCCAGCAGTCAATCCCGGTCCACAGATACGCAGTATTTT
TRBV15,.,.,TRBJ2-2,CATSRGPRGGTGELFF,TGTGCCACCAGCAGAGGTCCCCGAGGGGGAACCGGGGAGCTGTTTTTT
TRBV4-3,TRBD1,.,TRBJ1-1,CASSPSMAGGFTEAFF,TGCGCCAGCAGCCCCTCTATGGCAGGGGGGTTTACGGAAGCTTTCTTT
TRBV19,.,medium-sized,TRBJ2-2,CASSLTDTGELFF,TGTGCCAGTAGTCTAACGGACACCGGGGAGCTGTTTTTT
TRBV7-2,.,once,TRBJ1-5,CASSLGGAGSNQPQHF,TGTGCCAGCAGCTTGGGGGGGGCAGGGAGCAATCAGCCCCAGCATTTT
TRBV28,.,.,TRBJ1-1,CASPPLGGTPGTEAFF,TGTGCCAGCCCACCCCTGGGCGGGACCCCAGGGACTGAAGCTTTCTTT
TRBV4-1,.,.,TRBJ2-1,CASSYRGRTYNEQFF,TGCGCCAGCAGCTACCGTGGGAGGACCTACAATGAGCAGTTCTTC
TRBV4-1,TRBD1,.,TRBJ1-6,CASSQGRQGASYNSPLHF,TGCGCCAGCAGCCAAGGGAGACAGGGGGCCTCCTATAATTCACCCCTCCACTTT
TRBV5-1,.,.,TRBJ2-7,CASSLGADNYEQYF,TGCGCCAGCAGCTTGGGGGCAGACAACTACGAGCAGTACTTC
TRBV7-9,.,.,TRBJ1-1,CASSFQDREAFF,TGTGCCAGCAGCTTCCAAGACAGGGAAGCTTTCTTT
TRBV19,.,.,TRBJ1-1,CASSRTGMNTEAFF,TGTGCCAGTAGTCGTACAGGGATGAACACTGAAGCTTTCTTT
TRBV5-1,TRBD1,few,TRBJ2-7,CASSLGQVSDEQYF,TGCGCCAGCAGCCTGGGACAGGTTAGCGACGAGCAGTACTTC
TRBV7-9,TRBD1,.,TRBJ2-3,CASSSQGGTDTQYF,TGTGCCAGCAGCTCACAGGGGGGTACAGATACGCAGTATTTT
TRBV4-1,.,.,TRBJ2-2,CASSEFAPGVTGELFF,TGCGCCAGCAGCGAATTCGCCCCGGGGGTGACCGGGGAGCTGTTTTTT
TRBV18,.,.,TRBJ1-2,CASSPDGGRGTSNYGYTF,TGTGCCAGCTCACCCGACGGGGGGCGCGGGACCTCTAACTATGGCTACACCTTC
TRBV7-2,TRBD1,.,TRBJ1-4,CASSRDRGNRNEKLFF,TGTGCCAGCAGCAGGGACAGGGGGAACCGTAATGAAAAACTGTTTTTT
TRBV6-1,.,.,TRBJ1-6,CASSEVFGGSPLHF,TGTGCCAGCAGTGAAGTGTTCGGGGGTTCACCCCTCCACTTT
TRBV5-8,TRBD2,.,TRBJ2-1,CASSPVLAVFSYNEQFF,TGTGCCAGCAGCCCGGTACTAGCGGTCTTCTCCTACAATGAGCAGTTCTTC
TRBV10-3,TRBD1,.,TRBJ1-2,CAISEWETGEVYGYTF,TGTGCCATCAGTGAGTGGGAGACAGGGGAGGTTTATGGCTACACCTTC
TRBV7-8,.,.,TRBJ1-1,CASSSLPTGWDAEAFF,TGTGCCAGCAGCTCGCTTCCTACAGGGTGGGACGCTGAAGCTTTCTTT
TRBV19,TRBD2,.,TRBJ2-7,CASSTGTSGRWSSYEQYF,TGTGCCAGTTCTACCGGGACTAGCGGGAGGTGGAGCTCCTACGAGCAGTACTTC
TRBV6-5,.,.,TRBJ1-6,CASSYPVSGGRSPLHF,TGTGCCAGCAGTTATCCCGTGTCGGGGGGCAGATCACCCCTCCACTTT
TRBV2,TRBD1,.,TRBJ2-3,CASSDAPGGDTQYF,TGTGCCAGCAGTGATGCGCCAGGGGGAGATACGCAGTATTTT
TRBV2,.,.,TRBJ1-6,CASSPRFDSPLHF,TGTGCCAGCAGTCCCAGATTCGATTCACCCCTCCACTTT
TRBV7-2,TRBD2,.,TRBJ2-7,CASSLVLAGGSEQYF,TGTGCCAGCAGCTTAGTACTAGCGGGGGGGTCCGAGCAGTACTTC
TRBV15,.,.,TRBJ2-7,CATSRDLLGREQYF,TGTGCCACCAGCAGAGATCTACTGGGCAGGGAGCAGTACTTC
TRBV5-1,TRBD1,.,TRBJ1-6,CASSLGTGDPNSPLHF,TGCGCCAGCAGCTTGGGGACAGGGGATCCCAATTCACCCCTCCACTTT
TRBV28,.,.,TRBJ1-3,CASSPASSGNTIYF,TGTGCCAGCAGTCCAGCTAGCTCTGGAAACACCATATATTTT
TRBV4-3,TRBD1,.,TRBJ1-6,CASRPDREASPLHF,TGCGCCAGCAGACCCGACAGGGAAGCTTCACCCCTCCACTTT
TRBV6-1,.,few,TRBJ1-3,CASGREGVFGNTIYF,TGTGCCAGCGGGAGGGAGGGGGTATTTGGAAACACCATATATTTT
TRBV7-9,TRBD1,few,TRBJ1-1,CASSLALSPRDRGSEAFF,TGTGCCAGCAGCTTAGCGCTAAGTCCGCGGGACAGGGGTTCAGAAGCTTTCTTT
TRBV19,.,few,TRBJ1-1,CASSPWGGTEAFF,TGTGCCAGTAGTCCGTGGGGGGGCACTGAAGCTTTCTTT
TRBV25-1,TRBD1,.,TRBJ2-1,CASSGQISYNEQFF,TGTGCCAGCTCGGGACAGATCTCCTACAATGAGCAGTTCTTC
TRBV5-1,TRBD1,.,TRBJ1-4,CASYRGPLGTNEKLFF,TGCGCCAGTTACAGGGGCCCCCTTGGCACTAATGAAAAACTGTTTTTT
TRBV29-1,TRBD2,once,TRBJ2-1,CSVEVGRTSRYTDNEQFF,TGCAGCGTTGAAGTAGGCAGGACTAGTCGGTACACTGACAATGAGCAGTTCTTC
TRBV5-6,.,few,TRBJ1-3,CASSWEGGGSNTIYF,TGTGCCAGCAGCTGGGAAGGCGGAGGCAGTAACACCATATATTTT
TRBV7-6,TRBD2,.,TRBJ2-7,CASSSYSGDNYEQYF,TGTGCCAGCAGCTCATATAGCGGGGACAACTACGAGCAGTACTTC
TRBV5-1,.,.,TRBJ1-2,CASSPTSGLPRSYTF,TGCGCCAGCAGCCCTACTAGCGGCCTGCCTAGGAGCTACACCTTC
TRBV7-3,.,.,TRBJ1-6,CASSYLPGGLGSPLHF,TGTGCCAGCAGCTACCTGCCCGGGGGGCTCGGTTCACCCCTCCACTTT
TRBV4-1,.,.,TRBJ1-5,CASSQAGGNGNQPQHF,TGCGCCAGCAGCCAAGCGGGGGGAAACGGCAATCAGCCCCAGCATTTT